The 12 T cell receptor beta chains in this list originate from one sample, sequenced in a study of cytomegalovirus exposure and HLA in healthy donors. The PCR contained 60 Vbeta and 13 Jbeta primers. Profiled with immunoSEQ multiplex PCR; TCRdb holds only in-frame clones, not every one. Among 100,000 to 150,000 clones listed, about 85% were seen once. Material: PBMCs. All receptors come from a young man in good health and CMV-seropositive.

CDR3 nucleotides: TGTGCCAGCAGTTTATCCTCGGTCGTAGACAATGAGCAGTTCTTC. It yields the protein CASSLSSVVDNEQFF. The J gene is TRBJ2-1, the V gene TRBV27, with D unclear. The CDR3 loop spans 15 amino acids. Looked up from germline, CDR1 is MNHEY and CDR2 is SMNVEV (reference sequence). Trimming cost V 0 bases and J 5 bases, with 11 bases left between them.

The chain is built from TRBV5-1 and TRBJ2-5, with D possibly being TRBD1 (6 bases). The tail of the sequence fits TRBJ2-7 better, so the J call may be wrong. CDR3 size: 14 residues. Germline V gives CDR1 SGHRS, CDR2 YFSETQ. The CDR3 spells CASSLSTGRLEQYF. CDR3 coding DNA: TGCGCCAGCAGCTTGTCGACAGGACGTCTCGAGCAGTACTTC.

The CDR3 region is CASGTTGEPTGELFF. The DNA of the CDR3 is TGTGCCAGCGGGACGACAGGGGAACCCACCGGGGAGCTGTTTTTT. The chain carries TRBV7-2 and TRBJ2-2; 8 nucleotides line up with TRBD1. CDR1 and CDR2 from the germline V gene are SGHTA and FQGNSA. The V and J ends lost 8 bases and 4 bases, in that order; junction bases with no gene match: 9. The CDR3 runs to 15 residues.

The chain links TRBV18 to TRBJ1-4; no reliable D call. Trimming shortened V by 4 bases and J by 0 bases, and 9 bases separated the two germline ends. Germline values: CDR1 KGHSH, CDR2 LQKENI. This CDR3 comprises 15 residues. The CDR3 loop is CASSQTEPTNEKLFF. CDR3 in DNA: TGTGCCAGCTCACAAACAGAGCCAACTAATGAAAAACTGTTTTTT.

This sequence joins TRBV6-1 and TRBJ1-2; 8 bases match TRBD1. After removal of 10 bases from V and 8 bases from J, the junction contained 9 bases not matched to a gene. From germline, CDR1 is MNHNS and CDR2 SASEGT. CDR3 length equals 12 residues. The CDR3 protein is CATGQAGGGYTF. For the CDR3, the DNA is TGTGCCACGGGACAGGCAGGGGGCGGCTACACCTTC.

V is TRBV7-9 and J is TRBJ1-3, with D possibly being TRBD1 (6 bases). The CDR3 sequence is 16 residues long. Trimming stripped 0 bases from V and 0 bases from J, with 9 bases between. Germline assignment: CDR1 SEHNR and CDR2 FQNEAQ (reference sequence). The CDR3 coding sequence is TGTGCCAGCAGCTTAGCGCTACAGGGCTCTGGAAACACCATATATTTT. Its protein product is CASSLALQGSGNTIYF.

This clone has a single count. The genes are TRBV6-1 and TRBJ2-7, with D maybe TRBD2 (5 bases). The V end was cut by 4 bases, the J end by 5 bases, with 18 bases between. There are 15 residues in the CDR3. Germline-derived CDR1 and CDR2 are MNHNS and SASEGT. The CDR3 is CASSGTPRAWNEQYF. The CDR3, as DNA: TGTGCCAGCAGTGGAACCCCGAGGGCCTGGAACGAGCAGTACTTC.

The V call is TRBV29-1, the J call TRBJ1-2; 7 positions match TRBD1. Trimming removed 7 bases from V and 2 bases from J; junction bases left unmatched: 7. The CDR3 sequence is 13 residues long. The germline gives CDR1 SQVTM, CDR2 ANQGSEA. The CDR3 loop reads CSARDSENYGYTF. In DNA, the CDR3 is TGCAGCGCCCGGGACAGCGAAAACTATGGCTACACCTTC. The full variable domain, rest sourced from reference TRBV29-1 and TRBJ1-2, is SAVISQKPSRDICQRGTSLTIQCQVDSQVTMMFWYRQQPGQSLTLIATANQGSEATYESGFVIDKFPISRPNLTFSTLTVSNMSPEDSSIYLCSARDSENYGYTFGSGTRLTVV.

The genes are TRBV14 and TRBJ1-5, with D unclear. This CDR3 contains 13 residues. Looked up from germline, CDR1 is SGHDN and CDR2 is FVKESK. V was cut by 1 base and J by 6 bases, with 7 bases left in between. CDR3 sequence (DNA): TGTGCCAGCAGCCAAGCAGTTTCTCAGCCCCAGCATTTT. Translated: CASSQAVSQPQHF. Based on the CDR3 plus reference TRBV14 and TRBJ1-5, the full variable domain is EAGVTQFPSHSVIEKGQTVTLRCDPISGHDNLYWYRRVMGKEIKFLLHFVKESKQDESGMPNNRFLAERTGGTYSTLKVQPAELEDSGVYFCASSQAVSQPQHFGDGTRLSIL.

In this sample, this clone turned up once. This chain connects TRBV19 to TRBJ2-7; 7 bases are a match to TRBD1. The CDR3 is 13 amino acids. The V gene's germline CDR1 is LNHDA and CDR2 SQIVND (reference sequence). After removal of 4 bases from V and 2 bases from J, the junction contained 2 bases not matched to a gene. The CDR3 region has the DNA TGTGCCAGTAGTAGGGACAGAACCTACGAGCAGTACTTC. Its translation is CASSRDRTYEQYF. Complete variable domain (other parts from reference TRBV19 and TRBJ2-7): DGGITQSPKYLFRKEGQNVTLSCEQNLNHDAMYWYRQDPGQGLRLIYYSQIVNDFQKGDIAEGYSVSREKKESFPLTVTSAQKNPTAFYLCASSRDRTYEQYFGPGTRLTVT.

This clone was observed a few times. The chain has TRBV27 and TRBJ1-5; D remains ambiguous. The V end lost 5 bases, the J end lost 1 base, and 12 bases lay between the germline ends. Germline CDR1 and CDR2: MNHEY and SMNVEV (reference sequence). The CDR3 has 15 residues. The CDR3 sequence: CASSRAGRSNQPQHF. The CDR3 DNA follows: TGTGCCAGCAGTCGTGCAGGCCGGAGCAATCAGCCCCAGCATTTT.

This clone was seen a few times. The V call is TRBV2, the J call TRBJ1-5; 9 bases map to TRBD1. In germline, CDR1 is SNHLY, CDR2 FYNNEI. V was clipped by 6 bases and J by 6 bases; unmatched bases: 3. There are 13 residues in the CDR3. The CDR3 sequence is CASRGTGPQPQHF. The CDR3 DNA follows: TGTGCCAGCAGGGGGACAGGGCCTCAGCCCCAGCATTTT. Based on the CDR3 plus reference TRBV2 and TRBJ1-5, the full variable domain is EPEVTQTPSHQVTQMGQEVILRCVPISNHLYFYWYRQILGQKVEFLVSFYNNEISEKSEIFDDQFSVERPDGSNFTLKIRSTKLEDSAMYFCASRGTGPQPQHFGDGTRLSIL.